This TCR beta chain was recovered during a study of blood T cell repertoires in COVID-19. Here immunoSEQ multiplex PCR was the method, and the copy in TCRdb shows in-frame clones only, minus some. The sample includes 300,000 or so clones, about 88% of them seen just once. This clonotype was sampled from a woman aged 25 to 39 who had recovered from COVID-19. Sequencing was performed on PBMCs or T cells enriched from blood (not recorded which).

CDR3 sequence (DNA): TGTGCCAGCAGCTCTACAGGTCCTGGAAACACCATATATTTT. It is translated as CASSSTGPGNTIYF. The rearrangement joins TRBV5-4 to TRBJ1-3; a weak D match, TRBD1 (5 bases). This CDR3 is built from 14 residues. Trimming pared 3 bases from V and 2 bases from J, leaving 9 bases between. Looked up from germline, CDR1 is SGHNT and CDR2 is YYREEE (reference sequence).